The 10 T cell receptor beta chains in this list originate from one sample, sequenced in a study of T cells in Graves' hyperthyroidism and ophthalmopathy. Using RNA transcripts as the source, TCR beta CDR3 regions were amplified. The primer set for the first-round RT-PCR of the TCR CDR3 was HTBI. TCRdb redid the calling of the multiplex PCR reads with MiXCR, one entry per CDR3 protein. The sample carries 540,000 or so distinct CDR3 sequences, approximately 14% recorded once. The specimen sequenced was blood. Receptor source: a woman aged 25 to 39 with Graves' hyperthyroidism.

This clonotype was detected many times. The rearrangement links TRBV9 to TRBJ2-1; D perhaps matches TRBD2 (5 bases). CDR3 length: 14 residues. Trimming stripped 4 bases from V and 2 bases from J, with 10 bases between. Germline V lookup: CDR1 SGDLS, CDR2 YYNGEE. The DNA for the CDR3 is TGTGCCAGCAGCTCCAGCGGACCCTACAATGAGCAGTTCTTC. Translating gives CASSSSGPYNEQFF. The full variable domain, rest sourced from reference TRBV9 and TRBJ2-1, is DSGVTQTPKHLITATGQRVTLRCSPRSGDLSVYWYQQSLDQGLQFLIQYYNGEERAKGNILERFSAQQFPDLHSELNLSSLELGDSALYFCASSSSGPYNEQFFGPGTRLTVL.

The chain employs TRBV10-3 and TRBJ2-5; possible D gene TRBD2, 6 bases. The CDR3 has 15 residues. Trimming pared 3 bases from V and 5 bases from J, leaving 16 bases between. CDR1 ENHRY and CDR2 SYGVKD come from the germline V gene. CDR3 residues: CAISELASIPETQYF. The CDR3 DNA reads as TGTGCCATCAGTGAACTAGCTTCAATCCCCGAGACCCAGTACTTC.

This clonotype was seen many times. The chain uses TRBV20-1 and TRBJ2-1; 7 bases agree with TRBD2. In germline, CDR1 is DFQATT, CDR2 SNEGSKA (reference sequence). V shed 2 bases and J 3 bases; nucleotides not matched to a gene: 4. This CDR3 contains 14 residues. CDR3 DNA sequence: TGCAGTGCTAGAACTAGCGACAACTACAATGAGCAGTTCTTC. Translation: CSARTSDNYNEQFF.

This clonotype has a handful of counts. This rearrangement joins TRBV19 to TRBJ2-1; D gene uncertain. Trimming pared 4 bases from V and 0 bases from J, leaving 10 bases between. The germline CDR1 and CDR2 sequences are LNHDA and SQIVND (reference sequence). This CDR3 comprises 15 residues. Here the CDR3 DNA reads TGTGCCAGTAGTAGTATAGACGTCTCCTACAATGAGCAGTTCTTC. Encoded protein: CASSSIDVSYNEQFF.

This clonotype was recorded many times. The chain recombines TRBV11-3 with TRBJ2-7; no clear D gene. Germline CDR1 reads SGHNT; CDR2 reads YENEEA. Trimming cost V 6 bases and J 3 bases, with 21 bases left between them. This CDR3 has 16 residues. The CDR3 nucleotides are TGTGCCAGCAGACCCTTACGAACATTAGTAGACTACGAGCAGTACTTC. Its translation is CASRPLRTLVDYEQYF.

This clonotype was detected many times. V is TRBV11-3 and J is TRBJ2-7, with 9 bases matching TRBD2. The V and J ends lost 5 bases and 0 bases, in that order; junction bases with no gene match: 5. Germline CDR1 is SGHNT and CDR2 is YENEEA. The CDR3 extends over 15 amino acids. CDR3 amino acids: CASSETSGYSYEQYF. DNA for the CDR3: TGTGCCAGCAGCGAAACTAGCGGGTACTCCTACGAGCAGTACTTC.

This clonotype was detected ten times or more. This rearrangement joins TRBV29-1 to TRBJ2-5; 11 bases map to TRBD2. Trimming took 0 bases from V and 5 from J; bases not matched to a gene: 8. The CDR3 contains 16 residues. CDR1 SQVTM and CDR2 ANQGSEA come from the germline V gene. As DNA, the CDR3 is TGCAGCGTTGAAGATTGGGTAGCGGGAGGGTGGGAGACCCAGTACTTC. Translation gives CSVEDWVAGGWETQYF. Filled out from reference TRBV29-1 and TRBJ2-5, the complete variable domain reads SAVISQKPSRDICQRGTSLTIQCQVDSQVTMMFWYRQQPGQSLTLIATANQGSEATYESGFVIDKFPISRPNLTFSTLTVSNMSPEDSSIYLCSVEDWVAGGWETQYFGPGTRLLVL.

This clonotype was observed a single time. The V call is TRBV4-3, the J call TRBJ2-5; 11 bases agree with TRBD2. Germline lookup yields CDR1 LGHNA and CDR2 YSLEER. The V segment lost 6 bases and the J segment 3 bases; nucleotides outside the gene matches: 21. This CDR3 is 20 amino acids long. The CDR3 DNA reads TGCGCCAGCAGTCAGAAGCGGGGTTCACTAGCGGGAGTTTGGGAAGAGACCCAGTACTTC. Protein product: CASSQKRGSLAGVWEETQYF.

This clonotype has only a few counts. This chain joins TRBV19 and TRBJ1-1; D ambiguous. This CDR3 spans 13 amino acids. Germline assignment: CDR1 LNHDA and CDR2 SQIVND (reference sequence). The V end lost 2 bases, the J end lost 4 bases, and 8 bases lay between the germline ends. Here the CDR3 reads CASSITSGTEAFF. CDR3 in DNA: TGTGCCAGTAGTATAACGTCGGGCACTGAAGCTTTCTTT.

This clonotype was recorded many times. The chain is built from TRBV2 and TRBJ1-1; 7 nucleotides line up with TRBD1. Trimming took 6 bases from V and 7 from J; bases not matched to a gene: 8. The CDR3 covers 13 residues. Germline values: CDR1 SNHLY, CDR2 FYNNEI. The CDR3 DNA follows: TGTGCCAGCAGGCCAGGGGGGCCCCTTGAAGCTTTCTTT. The encoded protein is CASRPGGPLEAFF.